Below, 8 T cell receptor beta chains from the same sample are listed, as sequenced in a study of cytomegalovirus exposure and HLA in healthy donors. The study ran its PCR with 60 Vbeta and 13 Jbeta primers. The protocol was immunoSEQ multiplex PCR, while the TCRdb copy is restricted to in-frame clones and leaves out a portion. Seen here are 170,000 or so clones, 75% to 90% observed once, and the top ten hold almost 2%. The material sequenced was PBMCs. These receptors were taken from a woman in her late teens or twenties in good health and CMV-seronegative.

The V gene is TRBV25-1, the J gene TRBJ1-1, with D perhaps TRBD1 (5 bases). V dropped 1 base and J dropped 0 bases, with 12 bases sitting between them. The CDR3 has 16 amino acids. CDR1 MGHDK and CDR2 SYGVNS come from the germline V gene. The CDR3 DNA follows: TGTGCCAGCAGTGAATCTGTAGCAGGGCTGAACACTGAAGCTTTCTTT. Translation: CASSESVAGLNTEAFF.

Here the CDR3 reads CASRPTPGHNTGELFF. CDR3 nucleotide sequence: TGTGCCAGCAGACCCACACCGGGACACAACACCGGGGAGCTGTTTTTT. The rearrangement links TRBV27 to TRBJ2-2, with TRBD1 as a possible D gene (6 bases). V was shortened by 6 bases and J by 2 bases, with 16 bases between the two germline ends. CDR3 length: 16 amino acids. Germline-derived CDR1 and CDR2 are MNHEY and SMNVEV (reference sequence).

This clone was found once. The rearrangement uses TRBV7-9 and TRBJ1-2, with a possible D match to TRBD1 (5 bases). In germline, CDR1 is SEHNR, CDR2 FQNEAQ (reference sequence). This CDR3 is 15 amino acids long. V gave up 3 bases and J gave up 5 bases, with 16 bases separating them. As DNA, the CDR3 is TGTGCCAGCAGCTTCCCGGCCAGGGCTGAATATGGCTACACCTTC. Translated: CASSFPARAEYGYTF.

V usage is TRBV28 and J usage is TRBJ2-3; 12 positions match TRBD2. The ends lost 2 bases at V and 4 bases at J; junction bases unmatched: 13. This CDR3 contains 19 residues. Germline CDR1 reads MDHEN; CDR2 reads SYDVKM. The chain's CDR3 is CASSLPTLTLAGGPDTQYF. The DNA for the CDR3 is TGTGCCAGCAGTTTACCCACGCTGACGCTAGCGGGAGGGCCAGATACGCAGTATTTT.

Here the CDR3 DNA reads TGTGCCAGCAGTGCAACAGGGGGCTACGAGCAGTACTTC. Protein: CASSATGGYEQYF. The genes are TRBV25-1 and TRBJ2-7; 8 bases fit TRBD1. Trimming at V came to 4 bases and at J to 3 bases, leaving 2 bases not matched to a gene. The germline V gene has CDR1 MGHDK and CDR2 SYGVNS. The CDR3 consists of 13 residues.

This clone was found once. The chain combines TRBV15 with TRBJ2-5; 8 positions match TRBD1. After removal of 5 bases from V and 7 bases from J, the junction contained 18 bases not matched to a gene. Germline V gives CDR1 LNHNV, CDR2 YYDKDF (reference sequence). This CDR3 has 17 residues. The CDR3 DNA follows: TGTGCCACCAGCCCTAGTACAGGGGGTTACCGGTTAGGGACCCAGTACTTC. Translating it yields CATSPSTGGYRLGTQYF. Full variable domain (rest looked up from reference TRBV15 and TRBJ2-5): DAMVIQNPRYQVTQFGKPVTLSCSQTLNHNVMYWYQQKSSQAPKLLFHYYDKDFNNEADTPDNFQSRRPNTSFCFLDIRSPGLGDTAMYLCATSPSTGGYRLGTQYFGPGTRLLVL.

The V and J genes are TRBV6-5 and TRBJ1-2; D remains ambiguous. This CDR3 contains 14 residues. CDR1 and CDR2 (germline): MNHEY, SVGAGI. V lost 0 bases to trimming and J lost 8 bases, with 13 bases between them. Here the CDR3 DNA reads TGTGCCAGCAGTTACTCAGAAACTCTCCCGGGCTACACCTTC. Translation: CASSYSETLPGYTF.

The chain uses TRBV28 and TRBJ2-3, with D perhaps TRBD2 (6 bases). CDR3 size: 17 residues. Germline V gives CDR1 MDHEN, CDR2 SYDVKM. The V end was cut by 2 bases, the J end by 4 bases, with 19 bases between. In DNA, the CDR3 is TGTGCCAGCAGTTTACGTCGGGACTCCCAAAGCGCAGATACGCAGTATTTT. This sequence encodes CASSLRRDSQSADTQYF.